This entry lists 15 T cell receptor beta chains sequenced from one sample in a study of technical replicates of blood from several donors. Generated by immunoSEQ multiplex PCR, the TCRdb table keeps only in-frame clones and is missing some. Altogether roughly 82,000 clones are present, about 89% being singletons, with the ten largest covering 0.27%. Sample: T cells isolated from PBMCs. These receptors were obtained from a human donor in good health.

The chain couples TRBV12-5 to TRBJ2-5; D unclear. The CDR3 length is 15 residues. Between the trimmed V and J ends, which lost 0 bases and 2 bases, there was a span of 10 bases. Germline-derived CDR1 and CDR2 are LGHNT and FRNRAP. In DNA form, the CDR3 reads TGTGCTAGTGGTTTGGTATGGGCAGATCAAGAGACCCAGTACTTC. Protein: CASGLVWADQETQYF. Combining the CDR3 with reference TRBV12-5 and TRBJ2-5 gives the whole variable domain DARVTQTPRHKVTEMGQEVTMRCQPILGHNTVFWYRQTMMQGLELLAYFRNRAPLDDSGMPKDRFSAEMPDATLATLKIQPSEPRDSAVYFCASGLVWADQETQYFGPGTRLLVL.

To note about this clone: Other DNA variants within this sample encode the same CDR3. This chain uses TRBV27 with TRBJ2-7; TRBD1 matches at 7 bases. Per germline, CDR1 MNHEY and CDR2 SMNVEV (reference sequence). J was trimmed by 3 bases and V by 5 bases; bases with no gene match: 4. The CDR3 runs to 13 residues. The CDR3 nucleotides are TGTGCCAGCAGTCTGACAGGGAACTACGAGCAGTACTTC. Protein sequence: CASSLTGNYEQYF.

The chain joins TRBV28 to TRBJ2-3, with TRBD1 identical over 7 bases. J was trimmed by 1 base and V by 5 bases; bases with no gene match: 9. The CDR3 consists of 16 residues. Germline-derived CDR1 and CDR2 are MDHEN and SYDVKM. This CDR3 is CASSLLGDRGTDTQYF. The CDR3 bases are TGTGCCAGCAGTCTCCTAGGGGACAGAGGCACAGATACGCAGTATTTT.

On this clone itself: Other DNA sequences within the sample encode an identical CDR3. The chain is built from TRBV5-1 and TRBJ1-4; perhaps TRBD1 as D (6 bases). CDR3 length: 14 residues. The germline V gene encodes CDR1 SGHRS and CDR2 YFSETQ. V was shortened by 0 bases and J by 4 bases, with 7 bases between the two germline ends. The CDR3 nucleotides are TGCGCCAGCAGCTTGGGACAGGTTAATGAAAAACTGTTTTTT. This encodes CASSLGQVNEKLFF.

The rearrangement joins TRBV7-6 to TRBJ2-5; 15 positions match TRBD2. The CDR3 consists of 19 residues. The germline gives CDR1 SGHVS, CDR2 FNYEAQ. Trimming took 0 bases from V and 2 from J; bases not matched to a gene: 7. CDR3 sequence: CASSLAYLGTSGRQETQYF. For the CDR3, the DNA is TGTGCCAGCAGCTTAGCGTATCTGGGGACTAGCGGGAGGCAAGAGACCCAGTACTTC.

J is TRBJ2-7 and V is TRBV18; 15 nucleotides line up with TRBD2. Germline CDR1 is KGHSH and CDR2 is LQKENI. V was clipped by 3 bases and J by 6 bases; unmatched bases: 3. CDR3 length equals 15 residues. The CDR3 region is CASSPRGLAGGEQYF. For the CDR3, the DNA is TGTGCCAGCTCACCTAGGGGACTAGCGGGAGGCGAGCAGTACTTC.

V usage is TRBV5-1 and J usage is TRBJ2-5; D not resolved. CDR1 is SGHRS and CDR2 is YFSETQ in the germline V gene. The CDR3 covers 14 residues. The ends were cut back, 1 base at V and 3 bases at J, with 10 bases in the middle. The CDR3 nucleotides read TGCGCCAGCAGCTTGATGGCGGAAAAAGAGACCCAGTACTTC. It encodes CASSLMAEKETQYF.

The V and J genes are TRBV6-6 and TRBJ2-7; 10 bases match TRBD2. The CDR3 contains 14 residues. Germline CDR1 reads MNHNY; CDR2 reads SVGAGI (reference sequence). V gave up 10 bases and J gave up 6 bases; unmatched junction bases: 12. The CDR3 loop reads CATLAGEGWGEQYF. The CDR3 coding sequence is TGTGCCACCCTAGCGGGAGAGGGATGGGGCGAGCAGTACTTC.

The chain links TRBV16 to TRBJ2-7; 7 nucleotides match TRBD1. CDR3 length: 16 residues. J lost 3 bases, V lost 1 base, and 9 bases had no gene match. Germline V gene data show CDR1 as KGHSY and CDR2 as FQNENV. This chain's CDR3 is CASSQLGQPNIYEQYF. In DNA form, the CDR3 reads TGTGCCAGCAGCCAATTGGGACAGCCGAACATCTACGAGCAGTACTTC.

The chain carries TRBV7-2 and TRBJ1-1; D is uncertain. This CDR3 has 14 residues. Germline assignment: CDR1 SGHTA and CDR2 FQGNSA. V dropped 4 bases and J dropped 4 bases, with 13 bases sitting between them. The CDR3 DNA is TGTGCCAGCAGCTCCACGAGGGCGGTCACTGAAGCTTTCTTT. Translation: CASSSTRAVTEAFF.

The sample holds one count of this clone. The chain couples TRBV27 to TRBJ2-3; D remains unclear. There are 14 residues in the CDR3. Germline CDR1 reads MNHEY; CDR2 reads SMNVEV (reference sequence). The V gene lost 3 bases and the J gene lost 5 bases, with 12 bases spanning the gap. The chain's CDR3 is CASSFSIGGDTQYF. The CDR3 nucleotides are TGTGCCAGCAGTTTCTCGATCGGCGGAGATACGCAGTATTTT.

The chain is built from TRBV6-5 and TRBJ2-3; 10 nucleotides match TRBD1. V shed 1 base and J 3 bases; nucleotides not matched to a gene: 4. Looked up from germline, CDR1 is MNHEY and CDR2 is SVGAGI. This CDR3 has 16 residues. The CDR3 nucleotides read TGTGCCAGCAGTTACTTACCGGGACAGGGGACAGATACGCAGTATTTT. It yields the protein CASSYLPGQGTDTQYF.

CDR3 residues: CASSELRDRVDEQYF. The DNA of the CDR3 is TGTGCCAGCAGTGAGTTAAGGGACAGGGTTGACGAGCAGTACTTC. The chain is built from TRBV2 and TRBJ2-7, with 9 bases matching TRBD1. The V and J ends lost 3 bases and 5 bases, in that order; junction bases with no gene match: 8. CDR3 length: 15 residues. Germline V lookup: CDR1 SNHLY, CDR2 FYNNEI. The whole variable domain, remainder taken from reference TRBV2 and TRBJ2-7, is EPEVTQTPSHQVTQMGQEVILRCVPISNHLYFYWYRQILGQKVEFLVSFYNNEISEKSEIFDDQFSVERPDGSNFTLKIRSTKLEDSAMYFCASSELRDRVDEQYFGPGTRLTVT.

The V gene is TRBV5-6, the J gene TRBJ2-3; D might be TRBD1 (6 bases). From germline, CDR1 is SGHDT and CDR2 YYEEEE. Between the trimmed V and J ends, which lost 1 base and 1 base, there was a span of 16 bases. This CDR3 comprises 17 residues. The CDR3 bases are TGTGCCAGCAGCTTGTTCCCTGAGGGGGTAGGCACAGATACGCAGTATTTT. It yields the protein CASSLFPEGVGTDTQYF.

This chain joins TRBV28 and TRBJ1-2; a possible D gene is TRBD1 (5 bases). The ends were cut back, 5 bases at V and 2 bases at J, with 15 bases in the middle. Germline loops: CDR1 MDHEN, CDR2 SYDVKM. The CDR3 is made up of 15 amino acids. The CDR3 DNA is TGTGCCAGCAGTCCACTCTTTGGGGCGAACTATGGCTACACCTTC. The encoded protein is CASSPLFGANYGYTF.